The clone carrying this TCR beta chain was picked up a small number of times. The CDR3 sequence is 14 residues long. CDR1 and CDR2 from the germline V gene are SGHVS and FQNEAQ. V lost 5 bases to trimming and J lost 7 bases; unmatched junction nucleotides: 5. Source study methods: Quantification of nucleated cells was approximated via reference gene primer amplification. Assay used: immunoSEQ multiplex PCR; TCRdb lists only in-frame clones, some missing. That table gives V, J and clone size, and the DNA gave D and trimming. The repertoire includes about 120,000 clones, about nine tenths of them detected once, and under 6% sits in the top ten. This sample was included in a study of blood T cell repertoires in COVID-19.

Source material: peripheral blood. The chain combines TRBV7-8 with TRBJ2-2; the match to TRBD1 covers 9 bases. The receptor's source is a woman between 50 and 59 years old with acute or convalescent COVID-19. In DNA form, the CDR3 reads TGTGCCAGCAGCACAGGGGGCCGTGGCGGGGAGCTGTTTTTT. It codes for CASSTGGRGGELFF.